This TCR beta chain was sequenced in a study of T cells in Graves' hyperthyroidism and ophthalmopathy. Points from the study as a whole: Among thyroid clonotypes expanded above 0.001, most also appeared in blood.

Comments on this clonotype: The antigen remains unidentified.

In making diagnoses, clinical symptoms, serum thyroxine and TRAb, thyroid ultrasound and orbital computed tomography were all used. Using RNA transcripts as the source, TCR beta CDR3 regions were amplified. A first-round RT-PCR of the TCR CDR3 used the HTBI primer set. TCRdb called the multiplex PCR reads again in MiXCR, with one record for every CDR3 protein. Found here are some 600,000 distinct CDR3 sequences, approximately 13% of them singletons; the top ten hold approximately 5.7%. The sample comprised blood. This sequence originates from a woman under 40 with Graves' hyperthyroidism that later progressed to Graves' ophthalmopathy.

CDR3 amino acids: CASSHLRTGIGEAFF. DNA for the CDR3: TGTGCCAGCAGCCACTTACGGACAGGGATCGGTGAAGCTTTCTTT. J is TRBJ1-1 and V is TRBV3-1, with 8 bases fitting TRBD1. Germline loops: CDR1 LGHDT, CDR2 YNNKEL (reference sequence). The CDR3 contains 15 residues. The V gene end was trimmed by 3 bases and the J gene end by 7 bases; junction bases not matched to a gene: 10.